Here is one TCR beta chain with its context. The V gene's germline CDR1 is SGHVS and CDR2 FQNEAQ. J was trimmed by 7 bases and V by 1 base; bases with no gene match: 10. The CDR3 consists of 16 residues. These data are taken from a study of blood T cell repertoires in COVID-19. Here immunoSEQ multiplex PCR was the method, and the copy in TCRdb shows in-frame clones only, minus some. Of about 100,000 clones listed, less than 95% are singletons. Sequenced material: peripheral blood. This chain uses TRBV7-8 with TRBJ2-1, with 7 bases that match TRBD2. This sequence was found in a man aged 18 to 30 with COVID-19, enrolled during active disease. Here the CDR3 reads CASSLVAGVVRNEQFF. Here the CDR3 DNA reads TGTGCCAGCAGCTTAGTCGCGGGAGTAGTGAGAAATGAGCAGTTCTTC.